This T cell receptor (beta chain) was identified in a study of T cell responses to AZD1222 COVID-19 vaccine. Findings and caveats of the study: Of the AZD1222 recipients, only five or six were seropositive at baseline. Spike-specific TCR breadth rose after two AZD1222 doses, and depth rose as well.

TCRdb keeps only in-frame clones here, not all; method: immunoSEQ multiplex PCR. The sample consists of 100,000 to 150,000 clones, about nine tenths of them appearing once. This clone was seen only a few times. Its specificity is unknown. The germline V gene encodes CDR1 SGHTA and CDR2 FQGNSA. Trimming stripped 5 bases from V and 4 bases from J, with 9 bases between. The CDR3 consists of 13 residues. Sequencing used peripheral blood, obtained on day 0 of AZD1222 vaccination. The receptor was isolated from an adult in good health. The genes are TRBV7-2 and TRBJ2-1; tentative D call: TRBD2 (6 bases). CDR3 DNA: TGTGCCAGCAGCCCCGGGGGTTACAATGAGCAGTTCTTC. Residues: CASSPGGYNEQFF.